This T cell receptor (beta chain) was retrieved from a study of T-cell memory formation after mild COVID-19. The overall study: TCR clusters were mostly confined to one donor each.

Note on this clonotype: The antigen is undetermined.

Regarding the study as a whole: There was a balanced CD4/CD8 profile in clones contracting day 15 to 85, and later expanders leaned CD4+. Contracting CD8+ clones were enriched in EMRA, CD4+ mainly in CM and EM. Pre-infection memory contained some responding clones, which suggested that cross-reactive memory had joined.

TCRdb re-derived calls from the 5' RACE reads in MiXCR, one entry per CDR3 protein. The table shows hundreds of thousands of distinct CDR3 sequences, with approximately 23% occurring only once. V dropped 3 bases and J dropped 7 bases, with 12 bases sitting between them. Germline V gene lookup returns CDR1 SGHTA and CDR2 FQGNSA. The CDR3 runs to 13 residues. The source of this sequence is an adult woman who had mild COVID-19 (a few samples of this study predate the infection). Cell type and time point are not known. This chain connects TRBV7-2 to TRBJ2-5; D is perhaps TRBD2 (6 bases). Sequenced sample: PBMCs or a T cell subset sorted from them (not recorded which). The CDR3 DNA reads TGTGCCAGCAGCTTTGGGCCCGGGGGGACCCAGTACTTC. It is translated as CASSFGPGGTQYF. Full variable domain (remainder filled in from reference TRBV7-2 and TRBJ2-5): GAGVSQSPSNKVTEKGKDVELRCDPISGHTALYWYRQSLGQGLEFLIYFQGNSAPDKSGLPSDRFSAERTGGSVSTLTIQRTQQEDSAVYLCASSFGPGGTQYFGPGTRLLVL.